This T cell receptor (beta chain) comes out of a study of identifying expanded T cells in peripheral blood. Study-level results: Technical replicates showed about 1.2 changed clones; two weeks about 16.4; four weeks 19. Across healthy donors, higher total template counts meant significantly greater roughly two-week count variance.

The CDR3 length is 15 residues. V was clipped by 6 bases and J by 0 bases; unmatched bases: 5. Germline V lookup: CDR1 WSHSY, CDR2 SAAADI. Profiling relied on immunoSEQ multiplex PCR, and the TCRdb table lists in-frame clones only, not all of them. The table has 50,000 to 75,000 clones, about 90% seen once. A few counts support this clone. Its target is not known. Healthy donors had no documented immune events, such as infections, while sampled. The specimen was blood. The chain couples TRBV10-2 to TRBJ2-3; TRBD2 matches at 8 bases. The origin of this receptor is a person between 18 and 70 years old in good health. The CDR3, as DNA: TGCGCCAGCAGGGGCGGGGGGCGAAGCACAGATACGCAGTATTTT. Translated: CASRGGGRSTDTQYF.